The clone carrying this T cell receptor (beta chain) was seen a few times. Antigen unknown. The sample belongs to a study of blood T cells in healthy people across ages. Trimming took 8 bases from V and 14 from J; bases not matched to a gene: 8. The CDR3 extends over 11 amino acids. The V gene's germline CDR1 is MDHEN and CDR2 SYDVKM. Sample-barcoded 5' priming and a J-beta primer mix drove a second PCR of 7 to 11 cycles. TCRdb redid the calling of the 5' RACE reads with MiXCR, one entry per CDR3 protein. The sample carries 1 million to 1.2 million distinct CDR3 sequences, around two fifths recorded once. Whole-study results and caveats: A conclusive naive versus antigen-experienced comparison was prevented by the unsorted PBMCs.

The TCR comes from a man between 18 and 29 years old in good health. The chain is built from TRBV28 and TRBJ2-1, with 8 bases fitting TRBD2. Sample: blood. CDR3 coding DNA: TGTGCCAGCCGGCTGGGACTAGAAGAGTTCTTC. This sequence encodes CASRLGLEEFF.